A single sample is the source of the 12 T cell receptor beta chains below, sequenced in a study of blood T cell repertoires in COVID-19. The assay was immunoSEQ multiplex PCR, and TCRdb's table has in-frame clones only and misses some. The sample includes around 300,000 clones, almost 90% of them seen just once. The specimen was peripheral blood. The origin of the receptors is a woman younger than 45 with COVID-19, enrolled during active disease.

The CDR3 coding sequence is TGTGCCAGTAGTATCCTTCATTCCGGGACAGAATACGAGCAGTACTTC. The encoded protein is CASSILHSGTEYEQYF. The chain employs TRBV19 and TRBJ2-7; TRBD1 aligns across 7 bases. CDR1 is LNHDA and CDR2 is SQIVND in the germline V gene (reference sequence). This CDR3 is built from 16 residues. V lost 3 bases to trimming and J lost 4 bases; unmatched junction nucleotides: 12.

The chain uses TRBV30 and TRBJ2-7, with 13 bases lining up with TRBD2. Losses at the gene ends were 2 bases for V and 2 bases for J; bases not matched to a gene: 3. Germline V lookup: CDR1 GTSNPN, CDR2 SVGIG (reference sequence). The CDR3 length is 15 residues. Here the CDR3 DNA reads TGTGCCTGGAGTTTGGGGACTAGCGGGACCTACGAGCAGTACTTC. This encodes CAWSLGTSGTYEQYF.

The chain couples TRBV5-1 to TRBJ2-7; the match to TRBD1 covers 9 bases. This CDR3 has 16 residues. After removal of 0 bases from V and 2 bases from J, the junction contained 6 bases not matched to a gene. In germline, CDR1 is SGHRS, CDR2 YFSETQ. CDR3 sequence: CASSLGAGTGTYEQYF. The CDR3, as DNA: TGCGCCAGCAGCTTGGGGGCCGGGACAGGGACCTACGAGCAGTACTTC. Variable domain in full (rest from reference TRBV5-1 and TRBJ2-7): KAGVTQTPRYLIKTRGQQVTLSCSPISGHRSVSWYQQTPGQGLQFLFEYFSETQRNKGNFPGRFSGRQFSNSRSEMNVSTLELGDSALYLCASSLGAGTGTYEQYFGPGTRLTVT.

This chain connects TRBV25-1 to TRBJ2-2, with D perhaps matching TRBD1 (5 bases). The V end lost 6 bases, the J end lost 1 base, and 12 bases lay between the germline ends. Germline V gives CDR1 MGHDK, CDR2 SYGVNS. This CDR3 is 15 amino acids long. CDR3 sequence reads: CASRTTAMNTGELFF. The CDR3, as DNA: TGTGCCAGCAGGACGACAGCGATGAACACCGGGGAGCTGTTTTTT.

This sequence joins TRBV19 and TRBJ1-1, with 7 bases aligning to TRBD1. There are 13 residues in the CDR3. With 4 bases clipped from V and 4 bases from J, the junction kept 3 bases outside the gene matches. Per the germline V gene, CDR1 is LNHDA and CDR2 is SQIVND (reference sequence). The CDR3 DNA reads TGTGCCAGTAGTACCCGGGACAGCACTGAAGCTTTCTTT. Protein product: CASSTRDSTEAFF.

V usage is TRBV28 and J usage is TRBJ1-1, with D uncertain. The length of the CDR3 is 21 residues. Germline V gives CDR1 MDHEN, CDR2 SYDVKM. V was shortened by 1 base and J by 3 bases, with 30 bases between the two germline ends. CDR3 sequence (DNA): TGTGCCAGCAGTTTATTACCCCCCATCGTGCTTAGGTCGAGGGCGGACACTGAAGCTTTCTTT. Encoded protein: CASSLLPPIVLRSRADTEAFF.

This chain joins TRBV28 and TRBJ1-1, with unresolved D. The germline V and J ends were trimmed by 4 bases and 5 bases, with 11 bases remaining between them. The CDR3 covers 13 residues. The germline CDR1 and CDR2 sequences are MDHEN and SYDVKM. CDR3 DNA sequence: TGTGCCAGCAGTTACGCACAGTGGACTGAAGCTTTCTTT. This encodes CASSYAQWTEAFF.

This rearrangement joins TRBV5-4 to TRBJ2-5, with D perhaps TRBD2 (6 bases). This CDR3 region has 14 residues. Germline loops: CDR1 SGHNT, CDR2 YYREEE (reference sequence). V was trimmed by 4 bases and J by 1 base, leaving 11 bases between them. The CDR3, as DNA: TGTGCCAGCAGCCCGCGGGACTTCCAAGAGACCCAGTACTTC. Translated, it gives CASSPRDFQETQYF. Full variable domain (rest looked up from reference TRBV5-4 and TRBJ2-5): ETGVTQSPTHLIKTRGQQVTLRCSSQSGHNTVSWYQQALGQGPQFIFQYYREEENGRGNFPPRFSGLQFPNYSSELNVNALELDDSALYLCASSPRDFQETQYFGPGTRLLVL.

The rearrangement joins TRBV5-6 to TRBJ1-6; TRBD1 aligns across 7 bases. V gave up 4 bases and J gave up 11 bases; unmatched junction bases: 9. Germline lookup yields CDR1 SGHDT and CDR2 YYEEEE. The CDR3 spans 14 residues. The CDR3 nucleotides read TGTGCCAGCAGCACCCGGGACAGCCGAGCACCCCTCCACTTT. Protein sequence: CASSTRDSRAPLHF.

The CDR3 DNA is TGTGCCAGCAGCCAACCTCTCGGGACAGGGGGGGGTACGCAGTATTTT. This translates into CASSQPLGTGGGTQYF. This sequence joins TRBV3-1 (or the pseudogene TRBV3-2) and TRBJ2-3; TRBD1 matches 11 bases. The germline CDR1 and CDR2 sequences are LGHDT and YNNKEL (reference sequence). The CDR3 contains 16 residues. J lost 8 bases, V lost 2 bases, and 9 bases had no gene match.

The rearrangement uses TRBV5-6 and TRBJ2-2; TRBD1 matches at 7 bases. The CDR3 is 15 amino acids. Germline V lookup: CDR1 SGHDT, CDR2 YYEEEE. Trimming took 3 bases from V and 5 from J; bases not matched to a gene: 7. The CDR3 region is CASSYMTGSTGELFF. The CDR3 nucleotides read TGTGCCAGCAGCTACATGACAGGGAGTACCGGGGAGCTGTTTTTT.

V usage is TRBV2 and J usage is TRBJ2-1, with TRBD1 matching over 8 bases. Trimming at V came to 4 bases and at J to 6 bases, leaving 8 bases not matched to a gene. This CDR3 spans 15 amino acids. The germline V gene has CDR1 SNHLY and CDR2 FYNNEI. The CDR3, as DNA: TGTGCCAGCAGTGTCGGACAGGGAGGAGGCAATGAGCAGTTCTTC. It is translated as CASSVGQGGGNEQFF.